This T cell receptor (beta chain) was recovered during a study of human thymus T cells. Whole-study findings and limits: Blood and thymic repertoires both appeared biased in V and J gene usage.

With regard to this clone: Its target is not known.

Measured with immunoSEQ multiplex PCR; TCRdb has only the in-frame clones, and not every one. The table records about 46,000 clones, 95% of them present only once. The CDR3 is made up of 14 amino acids. Germline V gene data show CDR1 as MDHEN and CDR2 as SYDVKM. Trimming pared 3 bases from V and 6 bases from J, leaving 15 bases between. This TCR was recovered from a girl less than two years old with a congenital heart defect but otherwise immunologically healthy. This chain uses TRBV28 with TRBJ2-7; D might be TRBD2 (5 bases). The specimen was blood. The CDR3 DNA follows: TGTGCCAGCAGTTTTTTCGTGGGAGAAGCCGAGCAGTACTTC. The encoded protein is CASSFFVGEAEQYF.